This T cell receptor (beta chain) stems from a study of T-cell reconstitution after alpha-beta-depleted transplantation in children. Unique molecular identifiers were built into the TCRbeta library. A single record per CDR3 protein comes from TCRdb applying MiXCR to the PCR reads. The table has approximately 400,000 distinct CDR3 sequences, about 16% seen once; the top ten hold less than 30%. The CDR3 has 15 residues. With V trimmed by 4 bases and J by 5 bases, 7 bases remained unmatched. In germline, CDR1 is MNHEY, CDR2 SVGAGI. As for this clonotype: Antigen specificity is unknown.

Study results and caveats: Alpha-beta T cells about two months after transplant reportedly derived from several hundred expanded graft clones. Surviving recipient T cells and thymic progenitors produced the high day-60 TCRbeta diversity seen in some patients.

The sequencing here drew on PBMCs, mostly from graft donor cells, taken 360 days after TCRalphabeta/CD19-depleted stem cell transplant. The V gene is TRBV6-5, the J gene TRBJ1-2, with TRBD1 matching over 10 bases. The TCR comes from a boy younger than two who had a stem cell transplant for Wiskott-Aldrich syndrome, so the T cells may come from the graft donor. Here the CDR3 reads CASSWTGGSSYGYTF. In DNA, the CDR3 is TGTGCCAGCAGTTGGACAGGGGGTTCTTCTTATGGCTACACCTTC.